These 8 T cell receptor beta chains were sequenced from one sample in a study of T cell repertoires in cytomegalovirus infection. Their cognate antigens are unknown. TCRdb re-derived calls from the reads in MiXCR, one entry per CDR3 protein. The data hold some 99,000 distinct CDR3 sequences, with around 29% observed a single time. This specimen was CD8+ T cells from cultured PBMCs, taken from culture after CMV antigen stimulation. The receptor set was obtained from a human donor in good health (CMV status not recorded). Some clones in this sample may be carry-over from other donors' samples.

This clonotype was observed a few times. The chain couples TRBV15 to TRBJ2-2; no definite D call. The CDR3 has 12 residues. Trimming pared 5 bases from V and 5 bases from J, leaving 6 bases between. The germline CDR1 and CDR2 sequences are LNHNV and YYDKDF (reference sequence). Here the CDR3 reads CATSYRTGELFF. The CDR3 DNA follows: TGTGCCACCAGCTATAGGACCGGGGAGCTGTTTTTT.

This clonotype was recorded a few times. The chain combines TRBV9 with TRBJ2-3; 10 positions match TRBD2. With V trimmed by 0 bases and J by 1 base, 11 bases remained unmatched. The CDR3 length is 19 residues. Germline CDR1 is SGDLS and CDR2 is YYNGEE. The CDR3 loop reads CASSVGASGGSRGTDTQYF. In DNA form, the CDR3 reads TGTGCCAGCAGCGTAGGGGCTAGCGGGGGATCCAGGGGCACAGATACGCAGTATTTT.

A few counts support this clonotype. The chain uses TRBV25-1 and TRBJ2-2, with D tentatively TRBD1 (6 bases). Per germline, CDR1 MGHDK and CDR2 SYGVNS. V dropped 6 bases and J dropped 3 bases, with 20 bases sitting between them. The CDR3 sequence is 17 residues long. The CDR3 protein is CASSPEIGTLYTGELFF. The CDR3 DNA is TGTGCCAGCAGCCCTGAGATCGGGACACTTTACACCGGGGAGCTGTTTTTT.

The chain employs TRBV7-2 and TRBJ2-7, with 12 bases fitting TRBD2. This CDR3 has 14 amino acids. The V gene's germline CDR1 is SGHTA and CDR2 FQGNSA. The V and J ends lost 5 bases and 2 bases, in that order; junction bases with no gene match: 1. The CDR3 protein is CASSGLAGTYEQYF. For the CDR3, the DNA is TGTGCCAGCAGCGGACTAGCGGGAACCTACGAGCAGTACTTC.

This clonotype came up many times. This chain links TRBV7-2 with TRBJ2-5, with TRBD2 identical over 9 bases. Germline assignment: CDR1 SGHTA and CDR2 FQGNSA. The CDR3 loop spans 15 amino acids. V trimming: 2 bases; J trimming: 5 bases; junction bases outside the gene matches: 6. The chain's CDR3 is CASSLLAGVRETQYF. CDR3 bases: TGTGCCAGCAGCTTATTAGCGGGGGTGAGGGAGACCCAGTACTTC.

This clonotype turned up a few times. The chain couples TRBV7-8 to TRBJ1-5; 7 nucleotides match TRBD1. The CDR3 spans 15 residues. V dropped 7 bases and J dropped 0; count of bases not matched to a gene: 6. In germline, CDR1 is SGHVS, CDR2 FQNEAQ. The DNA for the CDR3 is TGTGCCAGCACAAGGGACAGAGTTAGCAATCAGCCCCAGCATTTT. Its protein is CASTRDRVSNQPQHF.

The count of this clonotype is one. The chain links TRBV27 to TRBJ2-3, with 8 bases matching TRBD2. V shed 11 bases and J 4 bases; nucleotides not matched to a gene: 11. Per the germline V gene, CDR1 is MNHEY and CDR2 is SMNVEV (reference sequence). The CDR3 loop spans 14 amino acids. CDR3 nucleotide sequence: TGTGCCGCGACGGCGCGGGAGGCCCCAGATACGCAGTATTTT. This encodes CAATAREAPDTQYF.

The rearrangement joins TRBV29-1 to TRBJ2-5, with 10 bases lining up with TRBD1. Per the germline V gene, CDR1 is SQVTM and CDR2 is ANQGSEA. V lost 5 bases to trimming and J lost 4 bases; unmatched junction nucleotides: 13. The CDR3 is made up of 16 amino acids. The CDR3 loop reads CSVPESLDRGGETQYF. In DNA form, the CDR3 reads TGCAGCGTTCCTGAAAGTTTGGACAGGGGGGGAGAGACCCAGTACTTC.